A selection of T cell receptor beta chains follows, all from one sample in a study of blood T cell repertoires in COVID-19. TCRdb's copy holds only in-frame clones and misses some; the assay was immunoSEQ multiplex PCR. The sample has hundreds of thousands of clones; 85% to 90% are singletons. Sequenced input: peripheral blood. Receptors originate from a man aged 45-65 years with COVID-19, enrolled during active disease. Both conserved end residues are part of each CDR3. Each record gives: J gene, clone size, V gene, D gene, CDR3 DNA, CDR3 protein. A D gene is named only where the DNA matches it firmly. Clone size is shown for a subset of rows, as once, few, many or a class of expanded clone.

TRBJ1-2 - TRBV6-5 TRBD1 TGTGCCAGCAGTTCCGAGGACAGGGCGGATGGCTACACCTTC CASSSEDRADGYTF
TRBJ2-3 - TRBV5-6 TRBD2 TGTGCCAGCAGCTTGACTAGCGGGAGCACAGATACGCAGTATTTT CASSLTSGSTDTQYF
TRBJ2-1 - TRBV24-1 - TGTGCCACCAGTGATTCTCCGTCCTCAGGGCGGGGTGAGCAGTTCTTC CATSDSPSSGRGEQFF
TRBJ1-5 - TRBV9 TRBD1 TGTGCCAGCAGCGTAGACGGAAGACAGGGGGCGTTGGGCAATCAGCCCCAGCATTTT CASSVDGRQGALGNQPQHF
TRBJ2-7 - TRBV3-1/TRBV3-2 TRBD2 TGTGCCAGCAGCCGCGGCGGGAGTCGATACGAGCAGTACTTC CASSRGGSRYEQYF
TRBJ1-3 - TRBV29-1 TRBD1 TGCAGCGGGACAGGTGGAGGAAACACCATATATTTT CSGTGGGNTIYF
TRBJ2-7 - TRBV7-8 TRBD1 TGTGCCAGCAGCCCAAAGGGAGGGACAGGGAACAACTACGAGCAGTACTTC CASSPKGGTGNNYEQYF
TRBJ1-1 once TRBV6-5 - TGTGCCAGCAGTCCCCGGCGCGGGGCTGAAGCTTTCTTT CASSPRRGAEAFF
TRBJ2-1 - TRBV27 - TGTGCCAGCAGTTTACAACGGGGTCGCAATGAGCAGTTCTTC CASSLQRGRNEQFF
TRBJ2-7 - TRBV20-1 TRBD1 TGCAGTGCTAGTTCAAGGGGGCTGGGGGACAGCTCCTACGAGCAGTACTTC CSASSRGLGDSSYEQYF
TRBJ2-6 - TRBV25-1 TRBD1 TGTGCCAGCAGTGGAACAGGGGTTGGGGCCAACGTCCTGACTTTC CASSGTGVGANVLTF
TRBJ2-5 few TRBV6-2/TRBV6-3 - TGTGCCAGCAGCTCTCCCGGTCTTAAAGAGACCCAGTACTTC CASSSPGLKETQYF
TRBJ1-5 - TRBV7-9 - TGTGCCAGCAGCTCCCTAAGCCAGGCTCAGCCCCAGCATTTT CASSSLSQAQPQHF
TRBJ1-1 - TRBV28 TRBD1 TGTGCCAGCACATTAAACAGGGGAGACACTGAAGCTTTCTTT CASTLNRGDTEAFF
TRBJ2-1 once TRBV12-5 TRBD2 TGTGCTAGTGGTCCCCGGGGACTAGCGCTTAATGAGCAGTTCTTC CASGPRGLALNEQFF
TRBJ2-3 - TRBV7-9 - TGTGCCAGCAGCCCAGGGTCGGTCACAGATACGCAGTATTTT CASSPGSVTDTQYF
TRBJ2-2 - TRBV3-1/TRBV3-2 - TGTGCCAGCAGCCATCCGGGAGATTATACCGGGGAGCTGTTTTTT CASSHPGDYTGELFF
TRBJ2-1 - TRBV7-2 - TGTGCCAGCAGCTTATCCTATTACAATGAGCAGTTCTTC CASSLSYYNEQFF
TRBJ2-3 - TRBV24-1 - TGTGCCACCAGTGATTTTTCAGGGATGGGAGATACGCAGTATTTT CATSDFSGMGDTQYF
TRBJ2-7 - TRBV6-5 TRBD2 TGTGCCAGCAGTTACCTCCATCCGCGGGAGGGATACGAGCAGTACTTC CASSYLHPREGYEQYF
TRBJ2-7 - TRBV3-1/TRBV3-2 - TGTGCCAGCAGCCTCTCGGGATCCTACGAGCAGTACTTC CASSLSGSYEQYF
TRBJ2-2 - TRBV29-1 - TGCAGCGTAGGACTACCGGGGACCGGGGAGCTGTTTTTT CSVGLPGTGELFF
TRBJ2-5 - TRBV10-3 TRBD2 TGTGCCATCAGTGTGGGACTAGCGGGACAAGAGACCCAGTACTTC CAISVGLAGQETQYF
TRBJ2-2 - TRBV5-6 - TGTGCCAGCAGCCAACCGGGACACGGCTCCCCCGGGGAGCTGTTTTTT CASSQPGHGSPGELFF
TRBJ2-3 - TRBV6-1 - TGTGCCAGCAGTGAGGTGGAGGAAAATACAGATACGCAGTATTTT CASSEVEENTDTQYF
TRBJ2-3 - TRBV28 - TGTGCCAGCAGTTTGCTGGGGGGGCGACAAGATACGCAGTATTTT CASSLLGGRQDTQYF
TRBJ2-2 - TRBV4-3 - TGCGCCAGCAGCCATGACAGTGGCAGTATGAACACCGGGGAGCTGTTTTTT CASSHDSGSMNTGELFF
TRBJ2-3 - TRBV7-2 TRBD2 TGTGCCAGCAGCCCGGGACTAGCGGGGATTTCAGATACGCAGTATTTT CASSPGLAGISDTQYF
TRBJ1-1 - TRBV3-1/TRBV3-2 - TGTGCCAGCAGCCACGGGGGGTGGAGGACCGCGGAAGCTTTCTTT CASSHGGWRTAEAFF
TRBJ2-1 - TRBV2 TRBD2 TGTGCCAGCACCGGGGGACTAGCGGGGTACAATGAGCAGTTCTTC CASTGGLAGYNEQFF
TRBJ2-5 - TRBV7-8 TRBD2 TGTGCCAGCAGCTGGACTAGCGGGGGGGCCCAAGAGACCCAGTACTTC CASSWTSGGAQETQYF
TRBJ2-7 - TRBV9 - TGTGCCAGCAGCGTAGGGGTTAGCGGTACCTACGAGCAGTACTTC CASSVGVSGTYEQYF
TRBJ2-1 - TRBV12-3/TRBV12-4 TRBD2 TGTGCCAGCAGACCCTCTAGCGGTGAGCAGTTCTTC CASRPSSGEQFF
TRBJ1-6 few TRBV4-1 - TGCGCCAGCAGCCAGACCTCGACAGATAGAAATTCACCCCTCCACTTT CASSQTSTDRNSPLHF
TRBJ2-7 - TRBV5-4 - TGTGCCAGCAGCTTGGAAGGGAGTTCCACCACGGTGCAGTACTTC CASSLEGSSTTVQYF
TRBJ1-4 - TRBV7-2 - TGTGCCAGCAGCCCGGGAGGGGTTGAAAAACTGTTTTTT CASSPGGVEKLFF
TRBJ2-5 - TRBV4-2 - TGTGCCAGCAGCCAACCACAACGAGGAGAGACCCAGTACTTC CASSQPQRGETQYF
TRBJ2-7 - TRBV5-1 - TGCGCCAGCAGCCAAAACAGGGACTACGAGCAGTACTTC CASSQNRDYEQYF
TRBJ2-2 - TRBV10-1 TRBD1 TGCGCCAGCAGACAGGGGGGAACCGGGGAGCTGTTTTTT CASRQGGTGELFF
TRBJ2-7 - TRBV11-3 TRBD2 TGTGCCAGCAGCTTGGGGGGACTAGCCGTTAGCTCCTACGAGCAGTACTTC CASSLGGLAVSSYEQYF
TRBJ1-4 - TRBV15 TRBD1 TGTGCCACCAGCCGAGACAGGGGTATGGAAAAACTGTTTTTT CATSRDRGMEKLFF
TRBJ2-7 - TRBV11-2 TRBD2 TGTGCCAGCAGCTTAGTAGAGGGACTAGTGATCGAGCAGTACTTC CASSLVEGLVIEQYF
TRBJ2-2 - TRBV6-6 - TGTGCCAGCATCACTAGTTGGGCCGGGGAGCTGTTTTTT CASITSWAGELFF
TRBJ2-7 - TRBV6-6 TRBD1 TGTGCCAGCAGTTCAGGGGGCAGCTCCTACGAGCAGTACTTC CASSSGGSSYEQYF
TRBJ2-3 - TRBV5-1 - TGCGCCAGCAGCTTGGCCGACATCGGTAGCACAGATACGCAGTATTTT CASSLADIGSTDTQYF
TRBJ2-1 - TRBV24-1 TRBD1 TGTGCCACCAGTGACCCGGGACAGGGTGGCTCCTACAATGAGCAGTTCTTC CATSDPGQGGSYNEQFF
TRBJ1-4 once TRBV23-1 TRBD1 TGCGCCAGCAGACAGGGGCCTAATGAAAAACTGTTTTTT CASRQGPNEKLFF
TRBJ2-7 - TRBV6-2/TRBV6-3 - TGTGCCAGCAGTCCCCGCGGTGCGGGCTACAGCTCCTACGAGCAGTACTTC CASSPRGAGYSSYEQYF
TRBJ2-7 - TRBV3-1/TRBV3-2 TRBD2 TGTGCCAGCAGCCAAGATCTGCGGGAGAACGAGCAGTACTTC CASSQDLRENEQYF
TRBJ1-5 - TRBV19 TRBD1 TGTGCCAGTAGACCTCAGGGGGCGGGTTCACAGCCCCAGCATTTT CASRPQGAGSQPQHF
TRBJ1-3 - TRBV11-2 - TGTGCCAGCAGCTTATATACTAGAAGCTCTGGAAACACCATATATTTT CASSLYTRSSGNTIYF
TRBJ2-1 - TRBV10-3 TRBD2 TGTGCCATCAGGGAAGGACTAGCTGCTTTTGGTGAGCAGTTCTTC CAIREGLAAFGEQFF